This T cell receptor beta chain is drawn from a study of T-cell reconstitution after alpha-beta-depleted transplantation in children. V gave up 3 bases and J gave up 3 bases, with 15 bases separating them. CDR3 length: 16 amino acids. Germline assignment: CDR1 LNHNV and CDR2 YYDKDF (reference sequence). The TCRbeta library incorporated unique molecular identifiers. Using its own MiXCR run on the PCR reads, TCRdb lists one record per CDR3 protein. Found here are hundreds of thousands of distinct CDR3 sequences, about 11% of them singletons; the top ten hold approximately 2.4%. At least ten counts were recorded for this clonotype.

Sequenced material: PBMCs from the stem cell graft donor, taken from the stem cell graft. This receptor was identified in a human donor who donated a stem cell graft to a child with acute lymphoblastic leukemia. J is TRBJ2-1 and V is TRBV15, with D perhaps matching TRBD1 (6 bases). CDR3 protein: CATSSTTGSDYNEQFF. CDR3 sequence (DNA): TGTGCCACCAGCAGTACTACAGGGTCAGACTACAATGAGCAGTTCTTC.